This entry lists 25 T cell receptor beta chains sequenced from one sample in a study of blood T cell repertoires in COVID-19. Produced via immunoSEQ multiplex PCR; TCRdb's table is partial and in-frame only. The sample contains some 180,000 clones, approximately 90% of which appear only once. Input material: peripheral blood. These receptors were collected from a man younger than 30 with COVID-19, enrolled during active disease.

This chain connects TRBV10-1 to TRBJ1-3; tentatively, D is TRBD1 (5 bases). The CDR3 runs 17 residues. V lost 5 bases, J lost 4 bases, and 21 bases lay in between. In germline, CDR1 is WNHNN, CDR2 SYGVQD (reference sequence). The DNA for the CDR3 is TGCGCCAGCAGTCCCGCGGGACTTAAAAAGGGGGGAAACACCATATATTTT. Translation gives CASSPAGLKKGGNTIYF.

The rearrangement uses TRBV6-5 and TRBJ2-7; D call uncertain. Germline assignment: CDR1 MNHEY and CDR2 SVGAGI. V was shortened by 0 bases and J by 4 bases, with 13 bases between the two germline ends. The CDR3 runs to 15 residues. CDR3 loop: CASSYSMSGIYEQYF. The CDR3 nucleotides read TGTGCCAGCAGTTACTCGATGTCGGGTATATACGAGCAGTACTTC.

The CDR3 loop reads CASSLALNTGELFF. The CDR3, as DNA: TGCGCCAGCAGCTTGGCACTGAACACCGGGGAGCTGTTTTTT. This chain joins TRBV5-1 and TRBJ2-2; D call uncertain. The CDR3 contains 14 residues. Germline CDR1 is SGHRS and CDR2 is YFSETQ. Trimming pared 0 bases from V and 1 base from J, leaving 4 bases between.

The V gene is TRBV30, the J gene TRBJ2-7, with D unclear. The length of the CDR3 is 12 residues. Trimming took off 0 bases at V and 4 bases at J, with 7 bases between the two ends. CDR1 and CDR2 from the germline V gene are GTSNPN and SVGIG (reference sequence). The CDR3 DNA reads TGTGCCTGGAGTGTAAACGGGTACGAGCAGTACTTC. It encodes CAWSVNGYEQYF. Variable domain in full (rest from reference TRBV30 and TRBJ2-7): SQTIHQWPATLVQPVGSPLSLECTVEGTSNPNLYWYRQAAGRGLQLLFYSVGIGQISSEVPQNLSASRPQDRQFILSSKKLLLSDSGFYLCAWSVNGYEQYFGPGTRLTVT.

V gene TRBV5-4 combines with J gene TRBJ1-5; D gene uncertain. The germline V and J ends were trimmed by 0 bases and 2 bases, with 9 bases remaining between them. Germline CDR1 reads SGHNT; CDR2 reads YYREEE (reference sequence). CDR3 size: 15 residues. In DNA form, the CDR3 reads TGTGCCAGCAGCTTGGGAGGTTCCGGCAATCAGCCCCAGCATTTT. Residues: CASSLGGSGNQPQHF.

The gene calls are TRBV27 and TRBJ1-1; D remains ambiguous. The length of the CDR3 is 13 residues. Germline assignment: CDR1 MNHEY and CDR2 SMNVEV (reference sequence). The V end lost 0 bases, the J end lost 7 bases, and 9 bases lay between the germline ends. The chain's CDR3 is CASSLSRVSEAFF. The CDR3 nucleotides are TGTGCCAGCAGTTTATCGCGGGTCAGTGAAGCTTTCTTT.

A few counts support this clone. The CDR3 DNA reads as TGTGCCACCAGTGGATATAGACAGGGAAGTGAGGGCAATGAGCAGTTCTTC. This encodes CATSGYRQGSEGNEQFF. The chain recombines TRBV24-1 with TRBJ2-1, with 7 bases identical to TRBD1. The CDR3 loop spans 17 amino acids. Losses at the gene ends were 5 bases for V and 6 bases for J; bases not matched to a gene: 15. CDR1 is KGHDR and CDR2 is SFDVKD in the germline V gene.

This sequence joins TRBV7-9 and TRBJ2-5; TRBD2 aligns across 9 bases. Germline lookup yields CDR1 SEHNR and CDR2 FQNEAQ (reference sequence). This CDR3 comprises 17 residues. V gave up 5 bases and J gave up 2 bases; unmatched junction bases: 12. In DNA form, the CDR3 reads TGTGCCAGCAGCGGCGGGAGGGCCGTAATGAATCAAGAGACCCAGTACTTC. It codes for CASSGGRAVMNQETQYF.

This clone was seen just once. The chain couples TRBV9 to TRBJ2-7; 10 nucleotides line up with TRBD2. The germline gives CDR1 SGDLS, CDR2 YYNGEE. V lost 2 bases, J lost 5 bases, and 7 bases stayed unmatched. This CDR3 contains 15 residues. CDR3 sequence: CASSVTGTSVNEQYF. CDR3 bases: TGTGCCAGCAGCGTGACCGGGACTAGCGTCAACGAGCAGTACTTC.

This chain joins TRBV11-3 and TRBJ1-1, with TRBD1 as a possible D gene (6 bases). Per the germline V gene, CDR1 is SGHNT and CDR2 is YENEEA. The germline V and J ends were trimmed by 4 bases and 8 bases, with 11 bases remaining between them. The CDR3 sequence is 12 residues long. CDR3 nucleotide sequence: TGTGCCAGCAGCTCCCCAGGACAGGAAGCTTTCTTT. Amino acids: CASSSPGQEAFF.

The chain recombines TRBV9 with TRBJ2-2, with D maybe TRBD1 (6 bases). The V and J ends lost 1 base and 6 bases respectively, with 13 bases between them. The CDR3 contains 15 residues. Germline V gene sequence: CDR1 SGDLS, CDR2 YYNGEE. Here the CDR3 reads CASSVSWGPSGELFF. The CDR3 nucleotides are TGTGCCAGCAGCGTATCTTGGGGGCCTTCCGGGGAGCTGTTTTTT.

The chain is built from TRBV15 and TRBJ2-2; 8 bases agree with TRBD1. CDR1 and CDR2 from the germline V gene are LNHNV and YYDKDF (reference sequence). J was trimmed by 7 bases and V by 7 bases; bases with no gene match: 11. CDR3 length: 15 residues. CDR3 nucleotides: TGTGCCACCACCCAAGGCAGGGGGCGAGGCGGGGAGCTGTTTTTT. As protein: CATTQGRGRGGELFF.

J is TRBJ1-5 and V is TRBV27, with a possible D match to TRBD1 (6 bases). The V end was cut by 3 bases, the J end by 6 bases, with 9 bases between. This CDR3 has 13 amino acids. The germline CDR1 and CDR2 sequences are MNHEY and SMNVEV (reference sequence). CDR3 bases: TGTGCCAGCAGTTTGCAGGGGCGTCAGCCCCAGCATTTT. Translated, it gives CASSLQGRQPQHF.

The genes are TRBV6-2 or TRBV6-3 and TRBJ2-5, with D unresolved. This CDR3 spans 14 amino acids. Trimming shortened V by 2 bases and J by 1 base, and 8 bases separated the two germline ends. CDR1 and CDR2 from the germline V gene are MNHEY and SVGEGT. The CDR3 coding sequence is TGTGCCAGCAGTTACAGAGAACCCCAAGAGACCCAGTACTTC. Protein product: CASSYREPQETQYF.

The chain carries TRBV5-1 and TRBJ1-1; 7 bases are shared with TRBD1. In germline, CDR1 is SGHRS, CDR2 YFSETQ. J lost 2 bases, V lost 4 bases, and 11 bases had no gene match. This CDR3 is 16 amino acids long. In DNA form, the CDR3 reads TGCGCCAGCAGCCCCCACCTGACAGGGATTAACACTGAAGCTTTCTTT. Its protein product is CASSPHLTGINTEAFF.

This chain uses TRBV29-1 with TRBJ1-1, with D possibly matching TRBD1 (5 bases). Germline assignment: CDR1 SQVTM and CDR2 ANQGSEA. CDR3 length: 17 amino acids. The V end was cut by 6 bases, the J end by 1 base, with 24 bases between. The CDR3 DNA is TGCAGCGTACCTACGTTCAGGGAGGATACGGCGAACACTGAAGCTTTCTTT. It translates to CSVPTFREDTANTEAFF.

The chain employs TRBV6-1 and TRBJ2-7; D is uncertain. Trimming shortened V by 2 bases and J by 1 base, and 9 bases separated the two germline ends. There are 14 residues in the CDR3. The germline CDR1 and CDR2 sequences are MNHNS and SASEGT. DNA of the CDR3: TGTGCCAGCAGTGAAACGGCGGATTCCTACGAGCAGTACTTC. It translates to CASSETADSYEQYF.

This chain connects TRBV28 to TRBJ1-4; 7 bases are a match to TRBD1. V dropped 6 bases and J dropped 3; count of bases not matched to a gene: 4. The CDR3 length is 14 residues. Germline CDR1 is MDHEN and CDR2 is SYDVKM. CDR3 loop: CASRTGLANEKLFF. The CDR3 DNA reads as TGTGCCAGCAGGACAGGGTTGGCTAATGAAAAACTGTTTTTT.

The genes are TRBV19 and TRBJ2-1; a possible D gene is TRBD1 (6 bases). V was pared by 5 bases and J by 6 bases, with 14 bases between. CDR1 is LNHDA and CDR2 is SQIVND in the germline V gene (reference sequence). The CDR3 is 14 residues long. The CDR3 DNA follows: TGTGCCAGTAGTGTCGGACAGCCAGTCAATGAGCAGTTCTTC. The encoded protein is CASSVGQPVNEQFF.

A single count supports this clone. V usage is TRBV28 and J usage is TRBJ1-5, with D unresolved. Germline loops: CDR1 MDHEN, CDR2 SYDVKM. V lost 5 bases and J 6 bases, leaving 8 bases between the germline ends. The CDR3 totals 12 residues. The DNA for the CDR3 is TGTGCCAGCAGTACATCCGTTCAGCCCCAGCATTTT. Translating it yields CASSTSVQPQHF.

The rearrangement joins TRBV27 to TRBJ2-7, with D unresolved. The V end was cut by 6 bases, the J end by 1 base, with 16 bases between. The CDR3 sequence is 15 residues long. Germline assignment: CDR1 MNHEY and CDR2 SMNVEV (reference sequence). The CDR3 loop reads CASRTQTTPSYEQYF. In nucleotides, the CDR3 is TGTGCCAGCAGAACCCAGACAACCCCATCCTACGAGCAGTACTTC.

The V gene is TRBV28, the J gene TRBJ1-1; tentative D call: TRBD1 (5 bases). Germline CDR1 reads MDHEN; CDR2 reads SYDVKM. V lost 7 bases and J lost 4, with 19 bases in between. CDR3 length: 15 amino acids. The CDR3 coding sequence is TGTGCCAGCACCCGCCCAGGACGGGGGGGCACTGAAGCTTTCTTT. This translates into CASTRPGRGGTEAFF. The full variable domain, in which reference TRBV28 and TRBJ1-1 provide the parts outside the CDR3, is DVKVTQSSRYLVKRTGEKVFLECVQDMDHENMFWYRQDPGLGLRLIYFSYDVKMKEKGDIPEGYSVSREKKERFSLILESASTNQTSMYLCASTRPGRGGTEAFFGQGTRLTVV.

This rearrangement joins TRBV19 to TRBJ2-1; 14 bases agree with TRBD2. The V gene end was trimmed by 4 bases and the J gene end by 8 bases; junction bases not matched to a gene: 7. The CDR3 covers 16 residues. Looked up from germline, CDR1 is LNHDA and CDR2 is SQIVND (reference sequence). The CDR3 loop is CASSTPGTSGSDEQFF. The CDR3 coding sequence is TGTGCCAGTAGTACCCCGGGGACTAGCGGGAGTGATGAGCAGTTCTTC.

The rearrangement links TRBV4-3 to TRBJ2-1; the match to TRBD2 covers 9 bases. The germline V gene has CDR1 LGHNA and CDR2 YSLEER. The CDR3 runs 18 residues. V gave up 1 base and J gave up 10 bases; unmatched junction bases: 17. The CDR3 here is CASSQGGMVLAGEGEQFF. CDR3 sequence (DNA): TGCGCCAGCAGCCAAGGGGGCATGGTACTAGCGGGCGAGGGGGAGCAGTTCTTC.

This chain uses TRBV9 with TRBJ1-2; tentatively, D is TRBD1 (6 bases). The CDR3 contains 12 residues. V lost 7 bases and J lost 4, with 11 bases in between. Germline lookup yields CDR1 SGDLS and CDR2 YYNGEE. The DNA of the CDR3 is TGTGCCAGCGGTGGGGGGGCCTATGGCTACACCTTC. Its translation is CASGGGAYGYTF.